These T cell receptor beta chains were read from a single sample in a study of neurological immune-mediated disorders. A single record per CDR3 protein comes from TCRdb applying MiXCR to the 5' RACE reads. Of approximately 41,000 distinct CDR3 sequences listed, more than 12% were seen once; the top ten hold around 4%. The material sequenced was CD4+ T cells from blood. The receptors were sampled from a woman aged 60-75 years with HTLV-1-associated myelopathy (HAM/TSP). The CDR3 runs from the conserved cysteine through the conserved F or W. The D gene is left open where the match is weak. Not all rows give a size; the values are once, few, many and, for expanded clones, a class.

clone_size: many
v_call: TRBV4-2
j_call: TRBJ1-1
d_call: TRBD1
cdr3_aa: CASSPMGDRFEAFF
cdr3_nt: TGTGCCAGCAGCCCAATGGGGGACAGGTTTGAAGCTTTCTTT

clone_size: many
v_call: TRBV21-1
j_call: TRBJ1-5
d_call: -
cdr3_aa: CASSKAGQGCSNQPQHF
cdr3_nt: TGTGCCAGCAGCAAAGCGGGACAGGGATGCAGCAATCAGCCCCAGCATTTT

clone_size: many
v_call: TRBV10-3
j_call: TRBJ1-1
d_call: TRBD1
cdr3_aa: CAISVGTGALNTEAFF
cdr3_nt: TGTGCCATCAGTGTCGGGACAGGCGCTTTGAACACTGAAGCTTTCTTT

clone_size: many
v_call: TRBV5-1
j_call: TRBJ2-1
d_call: TRBD2
cdr3_aa: CASSLWSSGGTSSYNEQFF
cdr3_nt: TGCGCCAGCAGCTTGTGGTCTAGCGGGGGTACCAGCTCCTACAATGAGCAGTTCTTC

clone_size: many
v_call: TRBV7-8
j_call: TRBJ1-2
d_call: -
cdr3_aa: CASSLAQGFGYTF
cdr3_nt: TGTGCCAGCAGCTTAGCGCAGGGGTTTGGCTACACCTTC

clone_size: many
v_call: TRBV5-1
j_call: TRBJ2-3
d_call: TRBD1
cdr3_aa: CASSGGQSTDTQYF
cdr3_nt: TGCGCCAGCAGCGGGGGACAGAGCACAGATACGCAGTATTTT

clone_size: many
v_call: TRBV5-1
j_call: TRBJ1-1
d_call: TRBD1
cdr3_aa: CASSPTTGVNTEAFF
cdr3_nt: TGCGCCAGCAGCCCCACGACAGGGGTGAACACTGAAGCTTTCTTT

clone_size: -
v_call: TRBV20-1
j_call: TRBJ1-2
d_call: -
cdr3_aa: CSAGTPGAIYGYTF
cdr3_nt: TGCAGTGCTGGAACCCCTGGGGCCATCTATGGCTACACCTTC

clone_size: many
v_call: TRBV7-8
j_call: TRBJ1-3
d_call: -
cdr3_aa: CASSRTEGNTIYF
cdr3_nt: TGTGCCAGCAGCCGGACAGAAGGAAACACCATATATTTT

clone_size: many
v_call: TRBV20-1
j_call: TRBJ2-3
d_call: TRBD2
cdr3_aa: CSATSGGGASDTQYF
cdr3_nt: TGCAGTGCTACCTCGGGCGGGGGGGCTTCAGATACGCAGTATTTT

clone_size: many
v_call: TRBV15
j_call: TRBJ1-4
d_call: TRBD1
cdr3_aa: CATSRDAGQGREKLFF
cdr3_nt: TGTGCCACCAGCAGAGATGCGGGACAGGGGCGGGAAAAACTGTTTTTT

clone_size: many
v_call: TRBV5-1
j_call: TRBJ2-7
d_call: TRBD1
cdr3_aa: CASSLPLGGPGYEQYF
cdr3_nt: TGCGCCAGCAGCTTGCCCCTAGGGGGCCCAGGGTACGAGCAGTACTTC

clone_size: many
v_call: TRBV2
j_call: TRBJ1-2
d_call: -
cdr3_aa: CASSDDGGGYGYTF
cdr3_nt: TGTGCCAGCAGTGACGATGGGGGCGGCTATGGCTACACCTTC

clone_size: many
v_call: TRBV20-1
j_call: TRBJ1-2
d_call: -
cdr3_aa: CSARDYVAKGYYGYTF
cdr3_nt: TGCAGTGCTAGAGATTACGTGGCTAAGGGATACTATGGCTACACCTTC

clone_size: -
v_call: TRBV5-1
j_call: TRBJ1-2
d_call: TRBD1
cdr3_aa: CARSGRQGGYGYTF
cdr3_nt: TGCGCCAGAAGCGGGAGACAGGGCGGCTATGGCTACACCTTC

clone_size: many
v_call: TRBV20-1
j_call: TRBJ1-2
d_call: TRBD1
cdr3_aa: CSAYRQGPNGYTF
cdr3_nt: TGCAGTGCTTACCGACAGGGTCCCAATGGCTACACCTTC

clone_size: many
v_call: TRBV2
j_call: TRBJ1-3
d_call: TRBD1
cdr3_aa: CASSERTGSGNTIYF
cdr3_nt: TGTGCCAGCAGTGAACGGACAGGCTCTGGAAACACCATATATTTT

clone_size: -
v_call: TRBV29-1
j_call: TRBJ1-1
d_call: -
cdr3_aa: CSVLTKGNTEAFF
cdr3_nt: TGCAGCGTACTTACAAAAGGGAACACTGAAGCTTTCTTT

clone_size: once
v_call: TRBV6-6
j_call: TRBJ2-3
d_call: -
cdr3_aa: CASSYFMGRRADTQYF
cdr3_nt: TGTGCAAGCAGTTACTTTATGGGCCGAAGGGCAGATACGCAGTATTTT

clone_size: -
v_call: TRBV7-2
j_call: TRBJ2-5
d_call: -
cdr3_aa: CASSLVTGEGETQYF
cdr3_nt: TGTGCCAGCAGCTTAGTTACGGGTGAGGGGGAGACCCAGTACTTC

clone_size: many
v_call: TRBV5-1
j_call: TRBJ1-6
d_call: -
cdr3_aa: CASSFRDNSPLHF
cdr3_nt: TGCGCCAGCAGCTTCAGGGACAATTCACCCCTCCACTTT

clone_size: many
v_call: TRBV27
j_call: TRBJ2-7
d_call: TRBD1
cdr3_aa: CASSPLGTGGEQYF
cdr3_nt: TGTGCCAGCAGTCCCTTGGGGACAGGGGGCGAGCAGTACTTC

clone_size: many
v_call: TRBV3-1
j_call: TRBJ2-5
d_call: -
cdr3_aa: CASSQPHGAQYF
cdr3_nt: TGTGCCAGCAGCCAGCCCCATGGGGCCCAGTACTTC

clone_size: many
v_call: TRBV12-3/TRBV12-4
j_call: TRBJ2-7
d_call: -
cdr3_aa: CASKKFREDEQYF
cdr3_nt: TGTGCCAGCAAAAAGTTTAGGGAGGACGAGCAGTACTTC

clone_size: many
v_call: TRBV5-1
j_call: TRBJ1-6
d_call: TRBD1
cdr3_aa: CASSGRQGTDSPLHF
cdr3_nt: TGCGCCAGCAGCGGTCGACAGGGGACGGATTCACCCCTCCACTTT

clone_size: -
v_call: TRBV7-9
j_call: TRBJ2-3
d_call: -
cdr3_aa: CASSQGGSGDTQYF
cdr3_nt: TGTGCCAGCAGTCAAGGGGGCTCGGGAGATACACAGTATTTT

clone_size: many
v_call: TRBV5-1
j_call: TRBJ1-2
d_call: TRBD1
cdr3_aa: CASSLTGGGYGYTF
cdr3_nt: TGCGCCAGCAGCTTGACAGGGGGCGGCTATGGCTACACCTTC

clone_size: many
v_call: TRBV5-6
j_call: TRBJ2-7
d_call: -
cdr3_aa: CASSFPLYSTRGRVYEQYF
cdr3_nt: TGTGCCAGCAGCTTTCCTCTTTATTCTACGCGGGGGCGAGTGTACGAGCAGTACTTC

clone_size: many
v_call: TRBV3-1
j_call: TRBJ1-2
d_call: -
cdr3_aa: CASSPSDRPHGYTF
cdr3_nt: TGTGCCAGCAGCCCCTCTGACAGACCGCATGGCTACACCTTC

clone_size: many
v_call: TRBV7-2
j_call: TRBJ1-3
d_call: -
cdr3_aa: CASSLRIGNTIYF
cdr3_nt: TGTGCCAGCAGCCTTCGTATTGGGAACACCATATATTTT

clone_size: few
v_call: TRBV20-1
j_call: TRBJ2-7
d_call: -
cdr3_aa: CSARDPYKPSYEQYF
cdr3_nt: TGCAGTGCTAGAGACCCGTACAAACCCTCCTACGAGCAGTACTTC

clone_size: many
v_call: TRBV5-1
j_call: TRBJ2-2
d_call: TRBD1
cdr3_aa: CASSLEWTGTYTGELFF
cdr3_nt: TGCGCCAGCAGCTTGGAGTGGACAGGGACCTACACCGGGGAGCTGTTTTTT

clone_size: many
v_call: TRBV6-5
j_call: TRBJ1-1
d_call: -
cdr3_aa: CASRLSRVLATEAFF
cdr3_nt: TGTGCCAGCAGACTAAGCAGGGTGTTGGCCACTGAAGCTTTCTTT

clone_size: many
v_call: TRBV5-1
j_call: TRBJ2-7
d_call: TRBD1
cdr3_aa: CASSFLSLGQGTEQYF
cdr3_nt: TGCGCCAGCAGCTTCTTATCCTTGGGACAGGGGACCGAGCAGTACTTC

clone_size: many
v_call: TRBV12-3/TRBV12-4
j_call: TRBJ1-1
d_call: -
cdr3_aa: CASSPTRTVNTEAFF
cdr3_nt: TGTGCCAGCAGTCCAACCAGGACGGTGAACACTGAAGCTTTCTTT

clone_size: many
v_call: TRBV2
j_call: TRBJ1-1
d_call: TRBD1
cdr3_aa: CASRTGMNTEAFF
cdr3_nt: TGTGCCAGCAGGACAGGGATGAACACTGAAGCTTTCTTT

clone_size: many
v_call: TRBV7-8
j_call: TRBJ1-4
d_call: TRBD1
cdr3_aa: CASSFSRDRGGKLFF
cdr3_nt: TGTGCCAGCAGCTTCAGCCGAGACAGGGGGGGAAAACTGTTTTTT

clone_size: -
v_call: TRBV9
j_call: TRBJ1-2
d_call: -
cdr3_aa: CASSGWGVEGYTF
cdr3_nt: TGTGCCAGCAGCGGTTGGGGAGTTGAGGGCTACACCTTC

clone_size: many
v_call: TRBV7-9
j_call: TRBJ1-2
d_call: -
cdr3_aa: CASSNDRSYGYTF
cdr3_nt: TGTGCCAGCAGCAACGACAGGAGCTATGGCTACACCTTC

clone_size: many
v_call: TRBV20-1
j_call: TRBJ2-7
d_call: -
cdr3_aa: CSGLAYYEQYF
cdr3_nt: TGCAGTGGGCTAGCGTACTACGAGCAGTACTTC

clone_size: -
v_call: TRBV5-1
j_call: TRBJ2-2
d_call: TRBD1
cdr3_aa: CASSLRQGAGELFF
cdr3_nt: TGCGCCAGCAGCCTAAGACAGGGGGCCGGGGAGCTGTTTTTT

clone_size: many
v_call: TRBV12-3/TRBV12-4
j_call: TRBJ1-2
d_call: -
cdr3_aa: CASSLSGRYNYGYTF
cdr3_nt: TGTGCCAGCAGTTTGTCAGGGAGGTATAACTATGGCTACACCTTC

clone_size: many
v_call: TRBV5-6
j_call: TRBJ1-5
d_call: TRBD1
cdr3_aa: CASTGQGQNQPQHF
cdr3_nt: TGTGCCAGCACGGGACAGGGGCAAAATCAGCCCCAGCATTTT

clone_size: many
v_call: TRBV4-1
j_call: TRBJ2-3
d_call: TRBD2
cdr3_aa: CASSQDSRGVGDTQYF
cdr3_nt: TGCGCCAGCAGCCAAGATAGTCGGGGGGTCGGGGATACGCAGTATTTT

clone_size: many
v_call: TRBV20-1
j_call: TRBJ1-2
d_call: -
cdr3_aa: CSAAGGGNNYGYTF
cdr3_nt: TGCAGTGCCGCAGGAGGGGGTAATAACTATGGCTACACCTTC

clone_size: many
v_call: TRBV29-1
j_call: TRBJ2-1
d_call: TRBD1
cdr3_aa: CSAARQGNNEQFF
cdr3_nt: TGCAGCGCCGCCAGACAGGGGAACAATGAGCAGTTCTTC

clone_size: many
v_call: TRBV20-1
j_call: TRBJ1-2
d_call: TRBD1
cdr3_aa: CSARSTGGGYTF
cdr3_nt: TGCAGTGCTAGAAGTACAGGGGGTGGCTACACCTTC

clone_size: many
v_call: TRBV6-5
j_call: TRBJ1-1
d_call: -
cdr3_aa: CASSPAPQEAFF
cdr3_nt: TGTGCCAGCAGTCCAGCCCCCCAAGAAGCTTTCTTT

clone_size: many
v_call: TRBV5-1
j_call: TRBJ2-7
d_call: TRBD2
cdr3_aa: CASSLLGLAGASTVTYEQYF
cdr3_nt: TGCGCCAGCAGCTTGCTCGGACTAGCGGGGGCCTCCACCGTTACCTACGAGCAGTACTTC

clone_size: many
v_call: TRBV5-1
j_call: TRBJ2-1
d_call: TRBD2
cdr3_aa: CASSLAASGGIDEQFF
cdr3_nt: TGCGCCAGCAGCTTGGCGGCTAGCGGGGGGATCGATGAGCAGTTCTTC

clone_size: many
v_call: TRBV6-2/TRBV6-3
j_call: TRBJ1-5
d_call: TRBD1
cdr3_aa: CASSPGTGLQPQHF
cdr3_nt: TGTGCCAGCAGTCCCGGGACAGGGCTGCAGCCCCAGCATTTT

clone_size: once
v_call: TRBV11-1
j_call: TRBJ2-1
d_call: TRBD2
cdr3_aa: CASSPRYLSGGTNNEQFF
cdr3_nt: TGTGCCAGCAGCCCTCGTTACCTCAGCGGGGGGACAAACAATGAGCAGTTCTTC

clone_size: many
v_call: TRBV5-1
j_call: TRBJ1-1
d_call: -
cdr3_aa: CASSMTSTGFTEAFF
cdr3_nt: TGCGCCAGCAGCATGACATCGACAGGTTTCACTGAAGCTTTCTTT

clone_size: many
v_call: TRBV20-1
j_call: TRBJ1-5
d_call: -
cdr3_aa: CSATQAGDQPQHF
cdr3_nt: TGCAGTGCTACACAGGCGGGGGATCAGCCCCAGCATTTT

clone_size: many
v_call: TRBV5-1
j_call: TRBJ1-1
d_call: -
cdr3_aa: CASSEGGNTEAFF
cdr3_nt: TGCGCCAGCAGCGAGGGGGGAAACACTGAAGCTTTCTTT

clone_size: many
v_call: TRBV10-3
j_call: TRBJ2-7
d_call: TRBD1
cdr3_aa: CAISESGTVAYEQYF
cdr3_nt: TGTGCCATCAGTGAGTCCGGGACAGTAGCCTACGAGCAGTACTTC

clone_size: many
v_call: TRBV7-2
j_call: TRBJ2-5
d_call: TRBD2
cdr3_aa: CASSLGPGTSGGTQETQYF
cdr3_nt: TGTGCCAGCAGCTTAGGACCCGGGACTAGCGGGGGGACCCAAGAGACCCAGTACTTC

clone_size: many
v_call: TRBV20-1
j_call: TRBJ1-3
d_call: -
cdr3_aa: CSASTDFSGNTIYF
cdr3_nt: TGCAGTGCGTCGACTGATTTCTCTGGAAACACCATATATTTT

clone_size: many
v_call: TRBV6-1
j_call: TRBJ2-6
d_call: -
cdr3_aa: CASSQGRVNSGANVLTF
cdr3_nt: TGTGCCAGCAGTCAGGGACGGGTAAACTCTGGGGCCAACGTCCTGACTTTC